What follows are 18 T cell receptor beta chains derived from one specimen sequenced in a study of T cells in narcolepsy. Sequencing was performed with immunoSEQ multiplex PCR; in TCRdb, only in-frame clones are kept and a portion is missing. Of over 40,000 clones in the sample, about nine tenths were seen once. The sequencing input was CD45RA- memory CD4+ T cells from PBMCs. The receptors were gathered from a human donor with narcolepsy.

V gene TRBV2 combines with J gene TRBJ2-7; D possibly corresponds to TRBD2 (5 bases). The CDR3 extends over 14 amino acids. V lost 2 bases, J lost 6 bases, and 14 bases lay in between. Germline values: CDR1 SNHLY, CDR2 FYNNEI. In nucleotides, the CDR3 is TGTGCCAGCAGTGAAAGGCTAGCTTCGGCCGAGCAGTACTTC. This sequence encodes CASSERLASAEQYF.

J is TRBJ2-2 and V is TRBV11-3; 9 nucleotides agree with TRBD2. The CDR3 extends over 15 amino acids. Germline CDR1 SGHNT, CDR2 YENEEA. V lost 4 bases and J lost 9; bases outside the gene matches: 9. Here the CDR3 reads CASSSYGSGRRELFF. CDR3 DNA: TGTGCCAGCAGCTCGTATGGAAGCGGGAGGAGGGAGCTGTTTTTT.

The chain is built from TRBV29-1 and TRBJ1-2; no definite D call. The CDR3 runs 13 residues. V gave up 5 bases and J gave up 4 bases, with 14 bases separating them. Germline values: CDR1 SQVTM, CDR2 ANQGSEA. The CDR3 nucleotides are TGCAGCGTTCACCTAAAGGACCCCTATGGCTACACCTTC. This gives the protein CSVHLKDPYGYTF.

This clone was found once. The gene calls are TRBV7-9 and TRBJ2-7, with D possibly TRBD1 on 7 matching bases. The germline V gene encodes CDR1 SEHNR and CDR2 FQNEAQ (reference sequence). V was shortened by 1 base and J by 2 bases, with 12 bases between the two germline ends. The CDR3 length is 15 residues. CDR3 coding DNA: TGTGCCAGCAGCTTAGATGGCAGGGGGGCCTACGAGCAGTACTTC. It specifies CASSLDGRGAYEQYF.

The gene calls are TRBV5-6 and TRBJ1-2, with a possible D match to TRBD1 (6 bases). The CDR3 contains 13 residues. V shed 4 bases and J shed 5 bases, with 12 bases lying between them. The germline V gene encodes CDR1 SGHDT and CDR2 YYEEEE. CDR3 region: CASSPRGEYGYTF. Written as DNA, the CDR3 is TGTGCCAGCAGCCCAAGGGGGGAATATGGCTACACCTTC.

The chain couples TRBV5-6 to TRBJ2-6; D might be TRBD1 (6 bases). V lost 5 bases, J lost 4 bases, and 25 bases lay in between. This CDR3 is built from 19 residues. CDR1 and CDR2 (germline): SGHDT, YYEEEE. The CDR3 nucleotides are TGTGCCAGCAGTAGAGAAGGGGTCAGGGGTGTGAGAGGGGCCAACGTCCTGACTTTC. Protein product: CASSREGVRGVRGANVLTF.

The CDR3 coding sequence is TGTGCCAGGCACCCCCCTATTCCTCAGGGGAGCGAAACCGGGGAGCTGTTTTTT. This translates into CARHPPIPQGSETGELFF. The genes are TRBV9 and TRBJ2-2; tentative D call: TRBD1 (6 bases). Germline V lookup: CDR1 SGDLS, CDR2 YYNGEE. The V end lost 8 bases, the J end lost 5 bases, and 28 bases lay between the germline ends. The CDR3 totals 18 residues.

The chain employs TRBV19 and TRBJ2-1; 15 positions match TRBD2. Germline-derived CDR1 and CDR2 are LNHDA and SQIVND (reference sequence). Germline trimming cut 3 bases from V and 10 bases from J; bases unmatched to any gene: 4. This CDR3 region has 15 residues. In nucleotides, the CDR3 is TGTGCCAGTAGTATGGGACTAGCGGGAGGAGTCGAGCAGTTCTTC. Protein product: CASSMGLAGGVEQFF.

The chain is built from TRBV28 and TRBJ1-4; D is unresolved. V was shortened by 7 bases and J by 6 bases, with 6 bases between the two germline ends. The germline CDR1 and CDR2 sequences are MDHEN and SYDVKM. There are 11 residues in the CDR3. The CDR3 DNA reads TGTGCCAGCAAGGGTGATGAAAAACTGTTTTTT. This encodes CASKGDEKLFF.

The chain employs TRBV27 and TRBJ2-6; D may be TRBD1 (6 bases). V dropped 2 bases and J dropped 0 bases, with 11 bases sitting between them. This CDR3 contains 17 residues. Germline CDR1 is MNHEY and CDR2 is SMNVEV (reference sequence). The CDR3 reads CASSLQGWASGANVLTF. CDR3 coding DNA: TGTGCCAGCAGTTTACAGGGGTGGGCCTCTGGGGCCAACGTCCTGACTTTC.

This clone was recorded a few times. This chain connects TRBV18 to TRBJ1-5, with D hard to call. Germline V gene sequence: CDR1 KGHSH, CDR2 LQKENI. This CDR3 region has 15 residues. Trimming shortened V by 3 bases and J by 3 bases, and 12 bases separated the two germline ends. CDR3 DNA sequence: TGTGCCAGCTCACCTTCAAGCCGGTTCAATCAGCCCCAGCATTTT. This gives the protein CASSPSSRFNQPQHF.

The CDR3 DNA sequence: TGTGCCAGCAGCTTGATTCGACAGTTCACCTACGAGCAGTACTTC. Protein sequence: CASSLIRQFTYEQYF. The chain carries TRBV5-6 and TRBJ2-7; a possible D gene is TRBD1 (5 bases). CDR1 and CDR2 from the germline V gene are SGHDT and YYEEEE. V lost 1 base and J lost 2, with 13 bases in between. The CDR3 contains 15 residues.

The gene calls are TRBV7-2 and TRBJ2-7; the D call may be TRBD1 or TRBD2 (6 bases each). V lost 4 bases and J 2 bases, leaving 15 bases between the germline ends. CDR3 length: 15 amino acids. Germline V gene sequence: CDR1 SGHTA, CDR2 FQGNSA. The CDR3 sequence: CASSSEGHFTYEQYF. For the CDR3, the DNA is TGTGCCAGCAGCTCGGAGGGACATTTCACCTACGAGCAGTACTTC.

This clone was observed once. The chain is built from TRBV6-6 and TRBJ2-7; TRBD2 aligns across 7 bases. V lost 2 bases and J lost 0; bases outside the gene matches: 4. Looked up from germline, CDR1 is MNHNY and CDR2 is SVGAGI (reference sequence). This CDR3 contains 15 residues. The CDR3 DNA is TGTGCCAGCAGTTACCGAGCGGGGCTCTCCTACGAGCAGTACTTC. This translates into CASSYRAGLSYEQYF.

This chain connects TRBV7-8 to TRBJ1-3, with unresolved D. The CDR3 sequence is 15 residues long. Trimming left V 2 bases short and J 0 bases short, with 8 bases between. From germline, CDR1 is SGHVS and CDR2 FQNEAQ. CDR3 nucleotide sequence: TGTGCCAGCAGCTTACAGGCGAGCTCTGGAAACACCATATATTTT. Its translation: CASSLQASSGNTIYF.

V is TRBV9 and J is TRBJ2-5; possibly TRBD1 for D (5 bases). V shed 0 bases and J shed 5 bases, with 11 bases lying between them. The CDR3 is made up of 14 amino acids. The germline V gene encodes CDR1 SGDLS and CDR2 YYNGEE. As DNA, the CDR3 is TGTGCCAGCAGCGTAGAGGGGTCGTGGGAGACCCAGTACTTC. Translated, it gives CASSVEGSWETQYF.

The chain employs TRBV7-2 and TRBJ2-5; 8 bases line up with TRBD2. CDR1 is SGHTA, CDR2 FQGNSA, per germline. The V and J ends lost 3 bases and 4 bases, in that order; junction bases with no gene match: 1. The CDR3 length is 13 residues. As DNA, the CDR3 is TGTGCCAGCAGCTTCGCGGGAGGAGAGACCCAGTACTTC. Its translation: CASSFAGGETQYF. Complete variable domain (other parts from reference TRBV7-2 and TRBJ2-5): GAGVSQSPSNKVTEKGKDVELRCDPISGHTALYWYRQSLGQGLEFLIYFQGNSAPDKSGLPSDRFSAERTGGSVSTLTIQRTQQEDSAVYLCASSFAGGETQYFGPGTRLLVL.

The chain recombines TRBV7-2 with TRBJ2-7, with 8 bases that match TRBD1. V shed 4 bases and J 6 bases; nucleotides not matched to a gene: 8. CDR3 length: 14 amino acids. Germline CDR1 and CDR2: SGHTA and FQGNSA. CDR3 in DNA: TGTGCCAGCAGCTCGCGCGGGGACAGGTTCGAGCAGTACTTC. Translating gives CASSSRGDRFEQYF.